The T cell receptor beta chain described here comes from a study of regulatory T cells in long-lasting Graves disease. Time point given: newly diagnosed GD, antithyroid drugs for less than 3 months. With RNA extracted from PBMCs as input, the TCR library was made. This clonotype appeared many times. Investigators prepared the TCR beta libraries by applying iRepertoire HTBI primers and Arm-PCR of CDR3 regions. Using its own MiXCR run on the multiplex PCR reads, TCRdb lists one record per CDR3 protein. This table has hundreds of thousands of distinct CDR3 sequences, approximately 13% appearing once. Another study also made use of these data, one on T cells in Graves' hyperthyroidism and ophthalmopathy.

The sequenced sample was peripheral blood mononuclear cells (PBMCs), obtained at new diagnosis, from a patient treated with antithyroid drugs. The receptor comes from a man between 25 and 39 years old with Graves disease.

CDR3 protein: CASSLMGKADTQYF. CDR3 in DNA: TGCGCCAGCAGCTTGATGGGGAAAGCAGATACGCAGTATTTT. The chain links TRBV5-1 to TRBJ2-3; D gene unclear. Germline values: CDR1 SGHRS, CDR2 YFSETQ. The CDR3 spans 14 residues. V was trimmed by 1 base and J by 4 bases, leaving 10 bases between them.